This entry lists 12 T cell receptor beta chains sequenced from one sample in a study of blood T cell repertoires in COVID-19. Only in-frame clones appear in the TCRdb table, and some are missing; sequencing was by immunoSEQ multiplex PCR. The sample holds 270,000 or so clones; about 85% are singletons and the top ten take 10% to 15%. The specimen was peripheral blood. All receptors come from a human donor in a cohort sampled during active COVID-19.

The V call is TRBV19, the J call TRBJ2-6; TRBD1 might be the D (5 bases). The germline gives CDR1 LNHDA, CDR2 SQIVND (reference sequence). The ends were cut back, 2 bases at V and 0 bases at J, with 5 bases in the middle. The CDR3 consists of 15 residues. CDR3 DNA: TGTGCCAGTAGTATAAGGGGCTCTGGGGCCAACGTCCTGACTTTC. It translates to CASSIRGSGANVLTF.

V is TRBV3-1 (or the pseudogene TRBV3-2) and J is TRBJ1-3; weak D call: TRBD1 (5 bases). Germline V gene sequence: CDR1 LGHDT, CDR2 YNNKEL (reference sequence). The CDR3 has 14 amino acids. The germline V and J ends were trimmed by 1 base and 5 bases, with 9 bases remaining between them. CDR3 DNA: TGTGCCAGCAGCCAAGGGGGCCGAAGAAACACCATATATTTT. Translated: CASSQGGRRNTIYF.

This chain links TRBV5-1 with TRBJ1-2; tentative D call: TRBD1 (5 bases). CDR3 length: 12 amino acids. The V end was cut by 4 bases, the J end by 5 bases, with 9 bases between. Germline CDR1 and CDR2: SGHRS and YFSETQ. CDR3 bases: TGCGCCAGCAGCACTGACAGTTATGGCTACACCTTC. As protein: CASSTDSYGYTF.

CDR3 in amino acids: CASSQRFTGTGVNTEAFF. The DNA of the CDR3 is TGCGCCAGCAGCCAAAGATTTACCGGGACAGGGGTTAACACTGAAGCTTTCTTT. The chain couples TRBV4-3 to TRBJ1-1; 10 bases agree with TRBD1. CDR1 and CDR2 from the germline V gene are LGHNA and YSLEER. V lost 2 bases to trimming and J lost 2 bases; unmatched junction nucleotides: 11. The CDR3 runs to 18 residues.

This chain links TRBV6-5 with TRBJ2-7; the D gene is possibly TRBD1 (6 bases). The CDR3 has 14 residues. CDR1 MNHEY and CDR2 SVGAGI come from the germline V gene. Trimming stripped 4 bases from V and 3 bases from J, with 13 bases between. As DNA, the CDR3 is TGTGCCAGCAGTTCTATCCCGGGACACTACGAGCAGTACTTC. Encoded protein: CASSSIPGHYEQYF.

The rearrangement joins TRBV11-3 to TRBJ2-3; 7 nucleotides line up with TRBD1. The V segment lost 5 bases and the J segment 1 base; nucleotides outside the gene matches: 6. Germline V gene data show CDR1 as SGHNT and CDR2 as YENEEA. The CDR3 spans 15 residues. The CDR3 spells CASSLSQGRTDTQYF. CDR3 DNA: TGTGCCAGCAGCCTCTCACAGGGGCGCACAGATACGCAGTATTTT. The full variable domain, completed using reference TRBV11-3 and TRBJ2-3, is EAGVVQSPRYKIIEKKQPVAFWCNPISGHNTLYWYLQNLGQGPELLIRYENEEAVDDSQLPKDRFSAERLKGVDSTLKIQPAELGDSAVYLCASSLSQGRTDTQYFGPGTRLTVL.

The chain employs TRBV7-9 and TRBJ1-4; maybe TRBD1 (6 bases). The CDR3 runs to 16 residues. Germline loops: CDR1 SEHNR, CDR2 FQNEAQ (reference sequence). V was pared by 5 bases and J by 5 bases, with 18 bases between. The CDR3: CASSRQETGSNEKLFF. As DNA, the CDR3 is TGTGCCAGCAGCCGACAGGAGACAGGTTCAAATGAAAAACTGTTTTTT.

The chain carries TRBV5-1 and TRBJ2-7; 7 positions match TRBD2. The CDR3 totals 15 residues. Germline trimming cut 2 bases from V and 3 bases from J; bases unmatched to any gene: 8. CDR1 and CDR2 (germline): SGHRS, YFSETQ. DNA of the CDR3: TGCGCCAGCAGCTTTTTGGGGGAGGGCCTCTACGAGCAGTACTTC. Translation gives CASSFLGEGLYEQYF. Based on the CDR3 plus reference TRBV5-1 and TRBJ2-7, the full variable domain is KAGVTQTPRYLIKTRGQQVTLSCSPISGHRSVSWYQQTPGQGLQFLFEYFSETQRNKGNFPGRFSGRQFSNSRSEMNVSTLELGDSALYLCASSFLGEGLYEQYFGPGTRLTVT.

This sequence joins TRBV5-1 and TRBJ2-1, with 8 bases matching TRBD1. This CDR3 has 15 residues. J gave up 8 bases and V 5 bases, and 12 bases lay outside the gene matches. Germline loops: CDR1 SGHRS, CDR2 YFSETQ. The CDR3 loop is CASRERQGLPYEQFF. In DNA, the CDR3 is TGCGCCAGCAGGGAGAGACAGGGGCTACCTTATGAGCAGTTCTTC. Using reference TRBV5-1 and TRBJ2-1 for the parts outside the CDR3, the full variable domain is KAGVTQTPRYLIKTRGQQVTLSCSPISGHRSVSWYQQTPGQGLQFLFEYFSETQRNKGNFPGRFSGRQFSNSRSEMNVSTLELGDSALYLCASRERQGLPYEQFFGPGTRLTVL.

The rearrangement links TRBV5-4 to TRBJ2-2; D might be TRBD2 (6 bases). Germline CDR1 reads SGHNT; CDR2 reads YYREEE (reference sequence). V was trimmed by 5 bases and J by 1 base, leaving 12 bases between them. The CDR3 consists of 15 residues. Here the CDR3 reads CASRAGTQNTGELFF. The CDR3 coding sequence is TGTGCCAGCAGAGCCGGGACTCAGAACACCGGGGAGCTGTTTTTT.

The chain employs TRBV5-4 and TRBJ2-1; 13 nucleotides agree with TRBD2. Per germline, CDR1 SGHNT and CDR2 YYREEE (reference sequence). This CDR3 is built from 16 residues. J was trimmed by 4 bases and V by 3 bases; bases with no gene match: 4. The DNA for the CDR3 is TGTGCCAGCAGCTCCGGGACTAGCGGGATTTACAATGAGCAGTTCTTC. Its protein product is CASSSGTSGIYNEQFF. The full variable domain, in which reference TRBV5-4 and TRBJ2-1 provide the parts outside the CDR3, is ETGVTQSPTHLIKTRGQQVTLRCSSQSGHNTVSWYQQALGQGPQFIFQYYREEENGRGNFPPRFSGLQFPNYSSELNVNALELDDSALYLCASSSGTSGIYNEQFFGPGTRLTVL.

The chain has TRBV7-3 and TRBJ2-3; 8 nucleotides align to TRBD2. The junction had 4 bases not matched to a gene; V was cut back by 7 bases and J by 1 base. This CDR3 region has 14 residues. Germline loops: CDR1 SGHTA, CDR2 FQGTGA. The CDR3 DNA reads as TGTGCCAGCAATAGCGGGAAGCGCACAGATACGCAGTATTTT. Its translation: CASNSGKRTDTQYF.